The 6 T cell receptor beta chains below were found in one sample sequenced in a study of T cell repertoires in cytomegalovirus infection. No antigens are known for them. Via MiXCR, TCRdb re-called the reads, giving one row per CDR3 protein. Seen here are hundreds of thousands of distinct CDR3 sequences, roughly 36% observed once, and the top ten hold 18%. The sequenced sample was cultured PBMCs, obtained from culture after CMV antigen stimulation. The receptors derive from a human donor in good health (CMV status not recorded). Some clones in this sample may be carry-over from other donors' samples.

This chain joins TRBV6-1 and TRBJ2-1; D is ambiguous. This CDR3 contains 13 residues. The V gene's germline CDR1 is MNHNS and CDR2 SASEGT. With 6 bases removed from V and 10 bases from J, the gap between germline ends came to 16 bases. In DNA, the CDR3 is TGTGCCAGCAGCCCAGGACCTCTCCGAGAGCAGTTCTTC. Protein product: CASSPGPLREQFF.

This clonotype was seen at least ten times. For the CDR3, the DNA is TGTGCCAGCAGCTTATCGGGACAATATAATTCACCCCTCCACTTT. Amino acids: CASSLSGQYNSPLHF. This chain joins TRBV7-2 and TRBJ1-6; TRBD1 might be the D (6 bases). V was cut by 2 bases and J by 4 bases, with 9 bases left in between. CDR1 and CDR2 (germline): SGHTA, FQGNSA. The CDR3 has 15 amino acids.

The table lists this clonotype with a few counts. The V call is TRBV20-1, the J call TRBJ1-2; D may be TRBD1 (5 bases). This CDR3 contains 12 residues. CDR1 and CDR2 from the germline V gene are DFQATT and SNEGSKA (reference sequence). The V gene lost 5 bases and the J gene lost 8 bases, with 15 bases spanning the gap. CDR3 nucleotides: TGCAGTGCTTCCCGTGGGGGTTACGGCTACACCTTC. Its protein product is CSASRGGYGYTF.

The CDR3 protein is CASSTTDSGYTF. The CDR3 DNA reads TGTGCCAGCAGCACGACAGATTCTGGCTACACCTTC. V usage is TRBV7-9 and J usage is TRBJ1-2; D is perhaps TRBD1 (5 bases). Germline assignment: CDR1 SEHNR and CDR2 FQNEAQ (reference sequence). Trimming removed 5 bases at V and 7 bases at J, with 11 bases between. This CDR3 spans 12 amino acids.

V usage is TRBV7-6 and J usage is TRBJ2-6; D is unclear. The CDR3 sequence is 14 residues long. V lost 5 bases and J 4 bases, leaving 9 bases between the germline ends. CDR1 SGHVS and CDR2 FNYEAQ come from the germline V gene. The CDR3 DNA sequence: TGTGCCAGCAGCGCTCACGCCGGGGCCAACGTCCTGACTTTC. It yields the protein CASSAHAGANVLTF.

This clonotype was detected many times. Written as DNA, the CDR3 is TGTGCCAGCAGCTTAGGACTGGGGAACACTGAAGCTTTCTTT. This gives the protein CASSLGLGNTEAFF. The chain links TRBV7-2 to TRBJ1-1; D is unresolved. Per germline, CDR1 SGHTA and CDR2 FQGNSA. This CDR3 region has 14 residues. V was trimmed by 1 base and J by 1 base, leaving 7 bases between them.